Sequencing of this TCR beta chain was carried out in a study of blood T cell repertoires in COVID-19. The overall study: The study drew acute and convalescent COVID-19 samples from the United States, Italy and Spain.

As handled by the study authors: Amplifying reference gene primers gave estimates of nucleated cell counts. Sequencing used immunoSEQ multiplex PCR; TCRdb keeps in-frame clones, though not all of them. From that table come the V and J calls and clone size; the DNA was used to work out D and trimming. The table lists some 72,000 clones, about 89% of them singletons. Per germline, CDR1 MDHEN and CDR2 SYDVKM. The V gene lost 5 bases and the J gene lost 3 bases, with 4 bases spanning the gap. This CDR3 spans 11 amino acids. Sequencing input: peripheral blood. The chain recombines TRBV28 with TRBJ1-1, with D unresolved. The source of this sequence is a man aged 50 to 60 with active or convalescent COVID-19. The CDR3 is CASSLYTEAFF. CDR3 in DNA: TGTGCCAGCAGTCTCTACACTGAAGCTTTCTTT.